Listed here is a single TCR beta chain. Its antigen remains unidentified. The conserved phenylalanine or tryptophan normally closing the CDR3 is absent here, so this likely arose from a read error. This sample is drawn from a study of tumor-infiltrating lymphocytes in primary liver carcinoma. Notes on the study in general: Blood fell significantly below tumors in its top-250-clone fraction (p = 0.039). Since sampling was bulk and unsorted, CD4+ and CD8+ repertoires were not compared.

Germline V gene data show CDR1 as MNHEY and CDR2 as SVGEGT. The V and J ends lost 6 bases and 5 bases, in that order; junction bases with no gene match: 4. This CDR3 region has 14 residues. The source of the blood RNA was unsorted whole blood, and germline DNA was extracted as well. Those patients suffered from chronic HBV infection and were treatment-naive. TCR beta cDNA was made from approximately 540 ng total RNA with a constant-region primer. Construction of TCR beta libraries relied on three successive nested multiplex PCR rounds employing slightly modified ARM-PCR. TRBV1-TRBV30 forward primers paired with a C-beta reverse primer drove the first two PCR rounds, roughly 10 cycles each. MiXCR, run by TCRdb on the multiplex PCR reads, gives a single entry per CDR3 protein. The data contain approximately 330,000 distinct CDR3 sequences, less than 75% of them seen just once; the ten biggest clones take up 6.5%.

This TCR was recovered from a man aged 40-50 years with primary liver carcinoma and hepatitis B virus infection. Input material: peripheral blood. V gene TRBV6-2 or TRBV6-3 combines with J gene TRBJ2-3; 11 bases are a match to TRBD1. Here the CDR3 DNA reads TGTGCCAGCAGCGGGACAGGGGGTATAGATACGCAGTATATT. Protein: CASSGTGGIDTQYI.